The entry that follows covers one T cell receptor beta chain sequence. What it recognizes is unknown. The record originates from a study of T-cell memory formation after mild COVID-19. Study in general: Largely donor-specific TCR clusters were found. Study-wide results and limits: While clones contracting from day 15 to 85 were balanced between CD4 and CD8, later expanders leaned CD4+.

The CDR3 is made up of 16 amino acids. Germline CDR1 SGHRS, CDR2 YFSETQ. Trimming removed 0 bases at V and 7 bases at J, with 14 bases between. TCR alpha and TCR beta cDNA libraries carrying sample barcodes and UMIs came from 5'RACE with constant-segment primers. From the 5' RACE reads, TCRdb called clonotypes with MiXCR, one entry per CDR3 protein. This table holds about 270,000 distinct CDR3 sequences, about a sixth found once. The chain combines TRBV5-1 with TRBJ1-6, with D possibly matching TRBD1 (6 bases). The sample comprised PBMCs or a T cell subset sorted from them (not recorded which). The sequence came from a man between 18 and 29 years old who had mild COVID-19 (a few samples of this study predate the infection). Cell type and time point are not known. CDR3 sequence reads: CASSLDFGGLNSPLHF. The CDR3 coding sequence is TGCGCCAGCAGCTTGGATTTCGGGGGGCTGAATTCACCCCTCCACTTT.